Presented here are 19 T cell receptor beta chains from one specimen sequenced in a study of blood T cell repertoires in COVID-19. Sequencing was performed with immunoSEQ multiplex PCR; in TCRdb, only in-frame clones are kept and a portion is missing. The sample lists roughly 140,000 clones, about four fifths occurring once. Sequencing was performed on peripheral blood. The origin of the receptors is a man in his 70s with acute or convalescent COVID-19.

The chain uses TRBV20-1 and TRBJ2-4; D is possibly TRBD2 (5 bases). Germline V gives CDR1 DFQATT, CDR2 SNEGSKA (reference sequence). The CDR3 contains 14 residues. V was clipped by 3 bases and J by 0 bases, with 9 bases between them. CDR3 DNA sequence: TGCAGTGCTAGTTACGGACTAGCCAAAAACATTCAGTACTTC. This gives the protein CSASYGLAKNIQYF.

The genes are TRBV5-1 and TRBJ1-5; weak D call: TRBD1 (5 bases). Trimming cost V 8 bases and J 6 bases, with 15 bases left between them. CDR1 and CDR2 from the germline V gene are SGHRS and YFSETQ. The length of the CDR3 is 13 residues. The CDR3 nucleotides are TGCGCCAGGACGGGGGGTTCGGGTCAGCCCCAGCATTTT. Translated, it gives CARTGGSGQPQHF.

The chain uses TRBV11-1 and TRBJ2-7; the D gene is possibly TRBD1 (6 bases). V was trimmed by 4 bases and J by 5 bases, leaving 15 bases between them. CDR1 SGHAT and CDR2 FQDESV come from the germline V gene (reference sequence). This CDR3 has 14 residues. CDR3 protein: CASSSNRASDEQYF. In nucleotides, the CDR3 is TGTGCCAGCAGCTCTAACAGGGCCTCGGACGAGCAGTACTTC.

The chain joins TRBV5-6 to TRBJ2-3; 7 bases fit TRBD1. The CDR3 is 14 residues long. The V and J ends lost 4 bases and 2 bases, in that order; junction bases with no gene match: 4. Per germline, CDR1 SGHDT and CDR2 YYEEEE. The CDR3 is CASSQGVDTDTQYF. CDR3 nucleotides: TGTGCCAGCAGCCAGGGGGTAGACACAGATACGCAGTATTTT.

V usage is TRBV3-1 (or the pseudogene TRBV3-2) and J usage is TRBJ1-3; D is undetermined. The CDR3 totals 12 residues. V dropped 1 base and J dropped 6 bases, with 4 bases sitting between them. In germline, CDR1 is LGHDT, CDR2 YNNKEL (reference sequence). CDR3 region: CASSQAKNTIYF. CDR3 DNA: TGTGCCAGCAGCCAAGCCAAAAACACCATATATTTT.

The chain is built from TRBV28 and TRBJ2-3; 10 positions match TRBD1. CDR1 is MDHEN, CDR2 SYDVKM, per germline. The CDR3 length is 18 residues. V lost 5 bases to trimming and J lost 5 bases; unmatched junction nucleotides: 16. CDR3 residues: CASSPEFRVGTGEDTQYF. In nucleotides, the CDR3 is TGTGCCAGCAGTCCAGAGTTCCGAGTAGGGACAGGGGAAGATACGCAGTATTTT.

J is TRBJ1-5 and V is TRBV18; D is uncertain. The CDR3 runs 14 residues. Per germline, CDR1 KGHSH and CDR2 LQKENI. V lost 3 bases and J 0 bases, leaving 6 bases between the germline ends. CDR3 DNA: TGTGCCAGCTCACCGCAGTATAGCAATCAGCCCCAGCATTTT. Translated, it gives CASSPQYSNQPQHF.

The genes are TRBV6-6 and TRBJ2-1; TRBD2 might be the D (5 bases). The CDR3 has 16 amino acids. Germline lookup yields CDR1 MNHNY and CDR2 SVGAGI (reference sequence). The germline V and J ends were trimmed by 8 bases and 0 bases, with 17 bases remaining between them. CDR3 in DNA: TGTGCCAGCTGGGTCTCTTTTGCGGGCTCCTACAATGAGCAGTTCTTC. Its protein is CASWVSFAGSYNEQFF.

This chain uses TRBV5-1 with TRBJ2-3, with 11 bases identical to TRBD2. The CDR3 consists of 15 residues. Germline CDR1 is SGHRS and CDR2 is YFSETQ. With 6 bases clipped from V and 4 bases from J, the junction kept 7 bases outside the gene matches. CDR3 protein: CASKETSGVADTQYF. CDR3 bases: TGCGCCAGCAAGGAGACTAGCGGGGTTGCAGATACGCAGTATTTT. Together with reference TRBV5-1 and TRBJ2-3, the CDR3 gives the full variable domain: KAGVTQTPRYLIKTRGQQVTLSCSPISGHRSVSWYQQTPGQGLQFLFEYFSETQRNKGNFPGRFSGRQFSNSRSEMNVSTLELGDSALYLCASKETSGVADTQYFGPGTRLTVL.

V usage is TRBV19 and J usage is TRBJ2-1; 7 nucleotides match TRBD2. The CDR3 length is 13 residues. Germline V gene lookup returns CDR1 LNHDA and CDR2 SQIVND (reference sequence). The V and J ends lost 8 bases and 8 bases, in that order; junction bases with no gene match: 9. This CDR3 is CASGLGPRHEQFF. The CDR3 bases are TGTGCCAGTGGACTAGGCCCCCGGCATGAGCAGTTCTTC.

This chain uses TRBV29-1 with TRBJ1-2; 9 bases are a match to TRBD1. Germline loops: CDR1 SQVTM, CDR2 ANQGSEA. Losses at the gene ends were 4 bases for V and 6 bases for J; bases not matched to a gene: 6. The CDR3 has 13 residues. The CDR3 region has the DNA TGCAGCGTTGTGGTCGGGACAGGGAATGGCTACACCTTC. Amino acids: CSVVVGTGNGYTF.

This chain connects TRBV19 to TRBJ1-6; 7 nucleotides line up with TRBD1. CDR1 and CDR2 from the germline V gene are LNHDA and SQIVND (reference sequence). V lost 11 bases, J lost 7 bases, and 2 bases stayed unmatched. The CDR3 is made up of 11 amino acids. The CDR3 region has the DNA TGTGCCGGGACAGTAAATTCACCCCTCCACTTT. Translating it yields CAGTVNSPLHF.

The chain recombines TRBV19 with TRBJ1-5; the D is unclear. Trimming pared 5 bases from V and 0 bases from J, leaving 2 bases between. Germline V gene lookup returns CDR1 LNHDA and CDR2 SQIVND (reference sequence). The CDR3 has 12 amino acids. CDR3 region: CASSHSNQPQHF. CDR3 nucleotides: TGTGCCAGTAGTCATAGCAATCAGCCCCAGCATTTT.

The chain uses TRBV7-3 and TRBJ1-6; D is possibly TRBD1 (5 bases). Trimming took off 1 base at V and 5 bases at J, with 12 bases between the two ends. The CDR3 runs 16 residues. Per germline, CDR1 SGHTA and CDR2 FQGTGA. This chain's CDR3 is CASSLMGRGNNSPLHF. The CDR3 DNA follows: TGTGCCAGCAGCTTAATGGGGCGAGGTAATAATTCACCCCTCCACTTT.

This chain connects TRBV5-4 to TRBJ2-5; 12 bases are shared with TRBD2. From germline, CDR1 is SGHNT and CDR2 YYREEE (reference sequence). CDR3 length: 15 residues. Trimming took 4 bases from V and 2 from J; bases not matched to a gene: 3. This CDR3 reads CASSRTSGIQETQYF. CDR3 in DNA: TGTGCCAGCAGCCGGACTAGCGGGATACAAGAGACCCAGTACTTC.

This clone was detected only a few times. The chain links TRBV19 to TRBJ2-7; 11 nucleotides line up with TRBD1. V shed 4 bases and J 2 bases; nucleotides not matched to a gene: 1. CDR1 and CDR2 from the germline V gene are LNHDA and SQIVND (reference sequence). The CDR3 spans 14 residues. The CDR3 here is CASSRTGGPYEQYF. The DNA for the CDR3 is TGTGCCAGTAGTAGGACAGGGGGCCCCTACGAGCAGTACTTC. Looking up the rest from reference TRBV19 and TRBJ2-7 gives the full variable domain: DGGITQSPKYLFRKEGQNVTLSCEQNLNHDAMYWYRQDPGQGLRLIYYSQIVNDFQKGDIAEGYSVSREKKESFPLTVTSAQKNPTAFYLCASSRTGGPYEQYFGPGTRLTVT.

The chain uses TRBV5-6 and TRBJ2-7; 7 bases agree with TRBD1. Looked up from germline, CDR1 is SGHDT and CDR2 is YYEEEE. The J segment lost 2 bases and the V segment lost 4 bases, leaving 3 bases of the junction unmatched. The CDR3 is made up of 13 amino acids. CDR3 sequence reads: CASSVGQTYEQYF. The CDR3 nucleotides are TGTGCCAGCAGCGTGGGACAGACCTACGAGCAGTACTTC.

The genes are TRBV5-1 and TRBJ1-1; TRBD1 matches at 7 bases. The CDR3 length is 16 residues. J was trimmed by 4 bases and V by 0 bases; bases with no gene match: 9. Germline V gene sequence: CDR1 SGHRS, CDR2 YFSETQ. CDR3 coding DNA: TGCGCCAGCAGCTTGGCCAGAAGGGGGCTGGCCACTGAAGCTTTCTTT. Protein: CASSLARRGLATEAFF.

This clone was found a few times. Here the CDR3 reads CASSLSGPTDTQYF. The CDR3 DNA is TGTGCCAGCAGCTTATCAGGGCCCACAGATACGCAGTATTTT. The chain uses TRBV7-2 and TRBJ2-3, with a possible D match to TRBD1 (5 bases). The CDR3 runs 14 residues. Trimming cost V 2 bases and J 2 bases, with 8 bases left between them. Germline V lookup: CDR1 SGHTA, CDR2 FQGNSA.